The subject of this entry is one T cell receptor (beta chain). cDNA synthesis used a TRAV/TRBV-specific primer set for both chains. The authors ran 20 PCR cycles to amplify TCRs with a constant-region primer and V-primer adapter. Via MiXCR, TCRdb re-called the reads, giving one row per CDR3 protein. The sample includes around 8,200 distinct CDR3 sequences, 60% to 70% of them seen just once. These data come from a study of low-dose radiotherapy and immunotherapy resistance in tumors. Study at large: Cohort 2 patients were irradiated with 1 Gy every two weeks, reaching 13 Gy over 26 weeks. Patients were on oral aspirin 300 mg taken daily for four cycles from cycle 1 day 1.

Germline CDR1 and CDR2: SGHRS and YFSETQ. This CDR3 contains 13 residues. Trimming removed 0 bases at V and 6 bases at J, with 7 bases between. J is TRBJ2-1 and V is TRBV5-1; D may be TRBD2 (5 bases). The source is a human donor with advanced metastatic prostate, ovarian, gallbladder or colorectal cancer (not recorded which). This table probably holds off-target reads from a library built for another chain. CDR3 loop: CASSLARANEQFF. As DNA, the CDR3 is TGCGCCAGCAGCTTGGCGAGGGCCAATGAGCAGTTCTTC.